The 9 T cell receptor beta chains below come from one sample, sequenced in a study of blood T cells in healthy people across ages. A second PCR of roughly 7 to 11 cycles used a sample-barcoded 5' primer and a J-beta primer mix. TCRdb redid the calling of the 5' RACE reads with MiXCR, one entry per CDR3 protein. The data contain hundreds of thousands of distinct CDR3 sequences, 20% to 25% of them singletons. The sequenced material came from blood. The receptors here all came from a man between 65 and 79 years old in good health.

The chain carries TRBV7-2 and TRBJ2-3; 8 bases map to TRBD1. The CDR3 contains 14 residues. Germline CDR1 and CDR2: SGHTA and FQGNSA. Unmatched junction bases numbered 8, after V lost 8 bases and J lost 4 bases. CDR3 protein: CASGQGAGADTQYF. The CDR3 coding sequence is TGTGCCAGCGGCCAGGGGGCAGGGGCAGATACGCAGTATTTT.

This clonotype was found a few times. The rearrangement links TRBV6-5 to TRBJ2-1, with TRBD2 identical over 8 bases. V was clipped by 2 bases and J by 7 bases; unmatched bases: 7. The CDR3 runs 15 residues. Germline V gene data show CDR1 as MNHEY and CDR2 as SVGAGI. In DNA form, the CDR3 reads TGTGCCAGCAGTTACGGACGGGAGGGCCGGAATGAGCAGTTCTTC. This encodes CASSYGREGRNEQFF.

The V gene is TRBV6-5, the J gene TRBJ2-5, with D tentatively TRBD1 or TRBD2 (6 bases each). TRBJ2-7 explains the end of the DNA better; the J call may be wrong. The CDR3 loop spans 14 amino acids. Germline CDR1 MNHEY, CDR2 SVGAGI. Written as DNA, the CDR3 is TGTGCCAGCACCCGCACCGGGGGCAAGGGCGAGCAGTACTTC. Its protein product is CASTRTGGKGEQYF.

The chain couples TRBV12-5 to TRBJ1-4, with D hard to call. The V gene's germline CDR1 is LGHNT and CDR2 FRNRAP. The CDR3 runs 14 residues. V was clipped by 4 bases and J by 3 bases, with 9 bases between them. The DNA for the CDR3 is TGTGCTAGTGGTTCGGACGGCCCTAATGAAAAACTGTTTTTT. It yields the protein CASGSDGPNEKLFF.

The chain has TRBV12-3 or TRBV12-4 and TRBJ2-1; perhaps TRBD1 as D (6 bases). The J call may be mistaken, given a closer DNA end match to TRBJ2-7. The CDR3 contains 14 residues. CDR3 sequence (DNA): TGTGCCAGCAGTTTAGGACAGGACTCGGCCGAGCAGTACTTC. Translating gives CASSLGQDSAEQYF.

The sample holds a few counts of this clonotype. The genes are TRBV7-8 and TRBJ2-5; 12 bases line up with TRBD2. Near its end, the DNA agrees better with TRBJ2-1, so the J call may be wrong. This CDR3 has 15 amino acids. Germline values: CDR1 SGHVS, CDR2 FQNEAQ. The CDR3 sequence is CASSLRELAGGKQFF. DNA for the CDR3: TGTGCCAGCAGCCTAAGGGAACTAGCGGGAGGAAAGCAGTTCTTC.

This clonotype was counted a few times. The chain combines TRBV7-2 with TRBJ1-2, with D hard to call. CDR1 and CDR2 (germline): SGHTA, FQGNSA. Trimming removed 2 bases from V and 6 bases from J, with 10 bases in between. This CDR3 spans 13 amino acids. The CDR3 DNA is TGTGCCAGCAGCTTATTAAGGGAAAATGGCTACACCTTC. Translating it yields CASSLLRENGYTF.

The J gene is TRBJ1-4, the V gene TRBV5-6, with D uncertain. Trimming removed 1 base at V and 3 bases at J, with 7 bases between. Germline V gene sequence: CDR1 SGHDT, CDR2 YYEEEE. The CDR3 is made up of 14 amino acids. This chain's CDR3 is CASSLPGSNEKLFF. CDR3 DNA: TGTGCCAGCAGCTTGCCGGGATCTAATGAAAAACTGTTTTTT. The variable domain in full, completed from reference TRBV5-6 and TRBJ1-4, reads DAGVTQSPTHLIKTRGQQVTLRCSPKSGHDTVSWYQQALGQGPQFIFQYYEEEERQRGNFPDRFSGHQFPNYSSELNVNALLLGDSALYLCASSLPGSNEKLFFGSGTQLSVL.

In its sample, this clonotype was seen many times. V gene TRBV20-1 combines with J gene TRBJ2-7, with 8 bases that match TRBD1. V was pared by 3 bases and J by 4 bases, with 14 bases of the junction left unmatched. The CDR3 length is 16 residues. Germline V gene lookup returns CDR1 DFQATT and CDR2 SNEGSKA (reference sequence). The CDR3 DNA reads TGCAGTGCTAGGAACCGGGGAGACAGGGGATTGTACGAGCAGTACTTC. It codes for CSARNRGDRGLYEQYF.